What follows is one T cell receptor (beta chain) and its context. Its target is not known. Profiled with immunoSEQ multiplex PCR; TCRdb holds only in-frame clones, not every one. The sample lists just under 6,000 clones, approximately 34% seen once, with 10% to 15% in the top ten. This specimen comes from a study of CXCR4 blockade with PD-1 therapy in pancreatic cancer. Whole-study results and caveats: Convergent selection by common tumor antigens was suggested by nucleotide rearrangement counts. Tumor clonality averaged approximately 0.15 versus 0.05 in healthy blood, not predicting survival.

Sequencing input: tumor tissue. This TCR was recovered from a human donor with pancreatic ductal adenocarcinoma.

CDR3 sequence: CASSPQGQYYGYTF. The CDR3 DNA reads as TGTGCCAGCTCACCACAGGGACAGTACTATGGCTACACCTTC. The chain recombines TRBV18 with TRBJ1-2, with 7 bases lining up with TRBD1. V trimming: 1 base; J trimming: 3 bases; junction bases outside the gene matches: 2. Germline CDR1 and CDR2: KGHSH and LQKENI. The CDR3 consists of 14 residues.